A single sample is the source of the 18 T cell receptor beta chains below, sequenced in a study of monozygotic twins with inflammatory bowel disease. TCRdb reworked the 5' RACE reads into one entry per CDR3 protein, no DNA. The listing records over 110,000 distinct CDR3 sequences. The sequenced sample consisted of blood. The receptors come from a human donor with ulcerative colitis or Crohn's disease, or a healthy co-twin of an affected twin (not recorded which).

The chain's CDR3 is CASSKGLAASTDTQYF. The chain links TRBV11-3 to TRBJ2-3. Per germline, CDR1 SGHNT and CDR2 YENEEA. This CDR3 is 16 amino acids long.

The chain employs TRBV19 and TRBJ2-7. This CDR3 has 16 amino acids. Germline CDR1 reads LNHDA; CDR2 reads SQIVND (reference sequence). CDR3 region: CASSLKSFGVPYEQYF.

V is TRBV4-3 and J is TRBJ2-4; TCRdb names TRBD1, which stays unverified in the absence of DNA. Germline-derived CDR1 and CDR2 are LGHNA and YSLEER. The CDR3 consists of 13 residues. CDR3 residues: CASSQVQGSVQYF.

The chain links TRBV2 to TRBJ1-2. CDR3 length: 11 residues. In germline, CDR1 is SNHLY, CDR2 FYNNEI. CDR3 region: CASNLGYGYTF.

V is TRBV5-1 and J is TRBJ2-1; the D call from TCRdb, TRBD1, cannot be confirmed without DNA. CDR1 is SGHRS and CDR2 is YFSETQ in the germline V gene. The CDR3 extends over 14 amino acids. CDR3: CASSLGVGDNEQFF.

The chain carries TRBV4-2 and TRBJ2-2; TCRdb indicates TRBD1, and absent DNA this call remains unverified. This CDR3 spans 17 amino acids. Germline CDR1 is LGHNA and CDR2 is YNFKEQ. The CDR3 sequence: CASSHALGQGASGELFF.

The rearrangement uses TRBV5-1 and TRBJ1-1. This CDR3 has 14 residues. Germline V gene sequence: CDR1 SGHRS, CDR2 YFSETQ. CDR3 protein: CASSLAGSFVEAFF.

V usage is TRBV12-3 or TRBV12-4 and J usage is TRBJ2-2; no DNA is available, so the TRBD2 call from TCRdb remains unchecked. The CDR3 is 17 residues long. CDR3 sequence: CASSGAHLAGDTRELFF.

The gene calls are TRBV19 and TRBJ1-5; TCRdb returns TRBD1, unconfirmable since there is no DNA. CDR3 length equals 15 residues. CDR1 is LNHDA, CDR2 SQIVND, per germline (reference sequence). This CDR3 is CASAPGQGVGQPQHF.

The chain recombines TRBV7-3 with TRBJ1-6; lacking DNA, the TRBD1 call made by TCRdb goes unchecked. Germline CDR1 SGHTA, CDR2 FQGTGA. The CDR3 is made up of 15 amino acids. Here the CDR3 reads CASSSQGHTNSPLHF.

CDR3 region: CASSLIRQSDEAFF. This rearrangement joins TRBV18 to TRBJ1-1. The CDR3 spans 14 residues. Germline V gene lookup returns CDR1 KGHSH and CDR2 LQKENI.

The chain joins TRBV19 to TRBJ2-1. The CDR3 runs 16 residues. Germline CDR1 and CDR2: LNHDA and SQIVND (reference sequence). CDR3 sequence reads: CASSFLPTSYPMRQFF.

The chain joins TRBV12-3 or TRBV12-4 to TRBJ1-3. The CDR3 has 17 residues. This CDR3 reads CASSLLPNLPSGNTIYF.

This rearrangement joins TRBV14 to TRBJ1-2; the TCRdb call, TRBD1, lacks DNA for checking. This CDR3 is 17 amino acids long. Looked up from germline, CDR1 is SGHDN and CDR2 is FVKESK. The CDR3: CASSLSGSPDRGMGYTF.

The gene calls are TRBV15 and TRBJ2-3; TCRdb indicates TRBD1, and absent DNA this call remains unverified. The CDR3 covers 14 residues. The germline gives CDR1 LNHNV, CDR2 YYDKDF (reference sequence). The CDR3 here is CAIQRSPRTDTQYF.

V and J are TRBV2 and TRBJ2-7; there is no DNA to check the TCRdb D call of TRBD2. Germline V lookup: CDR1 SNHLY, CDR2 FYNNEI. This CDR3 is built from 15 residues. The CDR3 is CASRGTSGVSYEQYF.

The chain has TRBV6-2 or TRBV6-3 and TRBJ2-4; the D call from TCRdb, TRBD2, cannot be confirmed without DNA. Germline V CDR1 and CDR2: MNHEY, SVGEGT. This CDR3 is 17 amino acids long. The CDR3 protein is CASSPISGGLAKNMQYF.

V and J are TRBV10-3 and TRBJ2-6; TCRdb selects TRBD1, and the lack of DNA leaves this call unchecked. This CDR3 region has 14 residues. CDR1 is ENHRY, CDR2 SYGVKD, per germline. CDR3 amino acids: CAISAPGVANVLTF.